This T cell receptor beta chain was sequenced in a study of CD8+CD57+ T cells in acquired aplastic anemia. Profiling that covered TCR beta VDJ and CDR3 relied on genomic DNA as its template. One entry per CDR3 protein, called by TCRdb with MiXCR from the reads. The sample lists under 500,000 distinct CDR3 sequences, under 40% occurring once. Patients picked for sequencing had shown CD8+CD57+ cell expansion detected by flow cytometry. Looked up from germline, CDR1 is DFQATT and CDR2 is SNEGSKA (reference sequence). The CDR3 is made up of 16 amino acids. V gave up 0 bases and J gave up 2 bases; unmatched junction bases: 7.

This rearrangement joins TRBV20-1 to TRBJ2-3, with 8 bases that match TRBD2. The sequenced sample consisted of sorted CD4+, CD8+, or CD8+CD57+ T cells (not recorded which) from PBMCs. The source of this sequence is a human donor with aplastic anemia. The CDR3 loop reads CSARDSVSGTTDTQYF. The CDR3 nucleotides read TGCAGTGCTAGAGATTCGGTTAGCGGGACCACAGATACGCAGTATTTT.